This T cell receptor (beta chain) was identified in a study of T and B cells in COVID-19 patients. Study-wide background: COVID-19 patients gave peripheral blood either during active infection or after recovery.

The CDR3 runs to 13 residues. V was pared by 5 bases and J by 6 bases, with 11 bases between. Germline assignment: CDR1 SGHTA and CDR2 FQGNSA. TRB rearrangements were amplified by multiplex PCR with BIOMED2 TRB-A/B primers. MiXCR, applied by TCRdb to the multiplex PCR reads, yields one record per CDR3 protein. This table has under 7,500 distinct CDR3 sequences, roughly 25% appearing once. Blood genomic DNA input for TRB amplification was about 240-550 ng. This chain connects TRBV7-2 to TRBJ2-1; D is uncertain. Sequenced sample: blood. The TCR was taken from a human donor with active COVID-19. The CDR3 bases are TGTGCCAGCAGCCCGCGTCCTGTCAATGAGCAGTTCTTC. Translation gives CASSPRPVNEQFF.